This T cell receptor beta chain was observed in a study of cytomegalovirus exposure and HLA in healthy donors. Study-level points and caveats: Previous analysis showed most TCR beta V segments were productive about 87% or about 30% of the time.

The study ran its PCR with 60 Vbeta and 13 Jbeta primers. As originally analysed: Approximately 11 million of tens of millions of unique TCR beta chains were shared, per a later count. TCRdb keeps only in-frame clones here, not all; method: immunoSEQ multiplex PCR. D and trimming come from the DNA, and the V and J calls and clone size come from that table. Altogether roughly 150,000 clones are present, 70% to 90% being singletons, with the ten largest covering approximately 2.5%. As for this clone: The target antigen is unknown.

This CDR3 comprises 15 residues. The germline CDR1 and CDR2 sequences are SGHTA and FQGNSA. Trimming cost V 1 base and J 1 base, with 10 bases left between them. Material: PBMCs. This receptor was obtained from a young man in good health and CMV-seropositive. This chain links TRBV7-2 with TRBJ1-1; maybe TRBD1 (6 bases). CDR3 amino acids: CASSLGPRGNTEAFF. In DNA form, the CDR3 reads TGTGCCAGCAGCTTAGGCCCCAGGGGGAACACTGAAGCTTTCTTT.